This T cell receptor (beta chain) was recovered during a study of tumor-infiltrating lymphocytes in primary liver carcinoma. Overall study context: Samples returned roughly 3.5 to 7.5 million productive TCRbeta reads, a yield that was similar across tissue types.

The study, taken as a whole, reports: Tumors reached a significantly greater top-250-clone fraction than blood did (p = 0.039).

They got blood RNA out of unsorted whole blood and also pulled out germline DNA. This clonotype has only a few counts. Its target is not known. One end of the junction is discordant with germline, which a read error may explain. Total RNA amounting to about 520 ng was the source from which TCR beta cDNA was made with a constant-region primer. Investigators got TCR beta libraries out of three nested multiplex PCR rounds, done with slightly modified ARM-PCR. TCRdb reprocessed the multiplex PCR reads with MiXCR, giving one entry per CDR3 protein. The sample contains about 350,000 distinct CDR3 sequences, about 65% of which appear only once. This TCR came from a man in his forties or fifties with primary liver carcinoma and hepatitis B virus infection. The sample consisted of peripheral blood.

CDR3 nucleotides: TGTGCCAGCAGCTTAGTATCCGCACACACCTACGAGCAGTATTTC. Translation: CASSLVSAHTYEQYF. The chain has TRBV11-2 and TRBJ2-7; D is unclear. This CDR3 has 15 amino acids. Germline V gene sequence: CDR1 SGHAT, CDR2 FQNNGV.